This T cell receptor beta chain was obtained from a study of shared clonotypes between healthy human individuals. For the study at large: A couple of female and three male donors aged 18 to 49 were enrolled.

The study's findings and limits: Generation probabilities were higher for clonotypes shared across all four sorted-subset donors than for unshared ones. Rarefaction analysis demonstrated incomplete sorted-subset sequencing notwithstanding large depth.

Here immunoSEQ multiplex PCR was the method, and the copy in TCRdb shows in-frame clones only, minus some. The sample holds a few million clones, over 85% seen once. The split of CD4+ cells yielded CD45RA+ naive and CD45RA-negative memory subsets. A remark on this clone: As yet, its antigen is unknown.

In germline, CDR1 is SNHLY, CDR2 FYNNEI. This CDR3 region has 12 residues. V was cut by 2 bases and J by 4 bases, with 6 bases left in between. The chain employs TRBV2 and TRBJ2-7, with D unresolved. Input material: naive CD4+ T cells from PBMCs. As to subset: CD45RA+ positively selected. The sequence was collected from a man aged 18 to 29 in good health. Some clones in this sample may be carry-over from other donors' samples. CDR3 residues: CASSEMGYEQYF. In DNA form, the CDR3 reads TGTGCCAGCAGTGAAATGGGGTACGAGCAGTACTTC.